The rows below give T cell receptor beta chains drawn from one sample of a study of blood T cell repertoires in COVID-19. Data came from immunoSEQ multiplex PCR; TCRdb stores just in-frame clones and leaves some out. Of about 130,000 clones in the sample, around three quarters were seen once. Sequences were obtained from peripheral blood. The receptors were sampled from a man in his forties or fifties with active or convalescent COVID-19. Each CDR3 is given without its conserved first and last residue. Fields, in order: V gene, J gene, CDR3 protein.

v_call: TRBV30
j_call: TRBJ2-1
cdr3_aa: AWSNSGSGRSVDEQF

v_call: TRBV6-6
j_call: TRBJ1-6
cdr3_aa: ASSYDSSSYNSPLH

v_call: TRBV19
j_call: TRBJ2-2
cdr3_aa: ASSPLGGNTGELF

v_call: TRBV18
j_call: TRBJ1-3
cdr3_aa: ASSPRQDSGNTIY

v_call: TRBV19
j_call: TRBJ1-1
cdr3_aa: ASSTQGTPHEVSEAF

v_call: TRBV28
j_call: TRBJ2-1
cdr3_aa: ASRSGAGVVNEQF

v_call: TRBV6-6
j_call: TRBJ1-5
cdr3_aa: ASSPSGIRGYRDQPQH

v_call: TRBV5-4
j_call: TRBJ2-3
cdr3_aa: ASSLDSGSTDTQY

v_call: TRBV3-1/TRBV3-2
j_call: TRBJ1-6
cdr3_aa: ASSQSLPGQGVSPLH

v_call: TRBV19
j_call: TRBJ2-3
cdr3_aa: ASSDVTGGADTQY

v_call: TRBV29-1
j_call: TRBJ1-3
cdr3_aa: SVASGNTIY

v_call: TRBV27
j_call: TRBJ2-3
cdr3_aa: ASSYLSGQSTDTQY

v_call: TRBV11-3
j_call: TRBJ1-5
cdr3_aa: ASSLGPEKNSLRNQPQH

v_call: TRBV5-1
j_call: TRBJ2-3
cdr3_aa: ASSLLQGAKDTQY

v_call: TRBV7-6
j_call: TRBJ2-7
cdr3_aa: ASSPGSLDRGYEQY

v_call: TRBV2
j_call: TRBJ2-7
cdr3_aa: ASGGTSGRRDEQY

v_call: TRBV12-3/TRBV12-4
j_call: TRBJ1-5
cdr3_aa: ASSSQGFQPQH

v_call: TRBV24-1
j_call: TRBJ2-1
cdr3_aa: ATSDQDGIYNEQF

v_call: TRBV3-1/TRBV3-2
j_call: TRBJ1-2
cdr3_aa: ASSPDRIYGYT

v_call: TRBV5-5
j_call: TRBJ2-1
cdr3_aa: ASSSDGKGEQF

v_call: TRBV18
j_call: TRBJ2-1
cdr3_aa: ASSQVLAGANNEQF

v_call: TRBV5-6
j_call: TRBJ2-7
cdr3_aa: ASRKGTSASYEQY

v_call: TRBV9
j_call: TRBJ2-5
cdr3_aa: ASSASGQGSETQY

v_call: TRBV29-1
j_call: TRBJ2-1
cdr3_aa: SVVLAAGSSYNEQF

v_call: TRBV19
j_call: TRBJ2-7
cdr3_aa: ASTSQQAGGYEQY

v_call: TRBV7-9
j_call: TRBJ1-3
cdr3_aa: ASSRAAGGYVNTIY

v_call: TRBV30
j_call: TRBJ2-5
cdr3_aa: AWRTGGQETQY

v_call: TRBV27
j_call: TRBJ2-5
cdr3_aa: AEGQATIQETQY

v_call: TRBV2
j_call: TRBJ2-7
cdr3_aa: ASLPGQGASEQY

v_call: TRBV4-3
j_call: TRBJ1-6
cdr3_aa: ASSQRGLGRSPLH

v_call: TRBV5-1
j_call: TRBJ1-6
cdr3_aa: ASSWATVDSPLH

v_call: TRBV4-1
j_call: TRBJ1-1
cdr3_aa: ASRNRALNTEAF

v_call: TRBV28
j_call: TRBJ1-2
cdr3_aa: ASRHKTGSNNYGYT

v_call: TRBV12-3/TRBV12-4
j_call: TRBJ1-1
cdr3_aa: ASRPQVDTGAF

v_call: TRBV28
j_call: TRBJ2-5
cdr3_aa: ASNGDSDIQETQY

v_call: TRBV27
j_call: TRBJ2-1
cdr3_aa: ASSLSGEQF

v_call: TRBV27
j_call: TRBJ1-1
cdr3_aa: ASTPSGGHTEAF